Shown below are 25 T cell receptor beta chains from a single sample sequenced in a study of T cell responses to AZD1222 COVID-19 vaccine (dated by TCRdb to the early 2020s). In the paper's terms, the time point label means: about 28 days (+/-7) after the second vaccine dose. The library was prepared using the immunoSEQ multiplex PCR assay. As stored in TCRdb, this immuneACCESS dataset retains in-frame rearrangements with V and J assigned. A fraction of the clones does not appear; measured against another copy, unresolved V genes explain less than half of the discrepancy, and the remainder lacks a known reason. This sample comprises roughly 200,000 clones, approximately 90% of them detected only once. 1.5% to 2% of the sample lies in the top ten. The sample was peripheral blood, taken 28 days after the second AZD1222 dose. The receptor set was obtained from an adult who received the AZD1222 COVID-19 vaccine.

The V gene is TRBV7-2, the J gene TRBJ2-7, with D perhaps TRBD1 (9 bases). CDR3 size: 16 residues. The germline V gene has CDR1 SGHTA and CDR2 FQGNSA. Trimming removed 5 bases at V and 1 base at J, with 18 bases between. The CDR3 is CASSRAGGQGSYEQYF. CDR3 sequence (DNA): TGTGCCAGCAGCCGGGCGGGGGGACAGGGATCCTACGAGCAGTACTTC.

This clone was observed a single time. The J gene is TRBJ1-3, the V gene TRBV15; D is possibly TRBD1 (5 bases). Germline CDR1 is LNHNV and CDR2 is YYDKDF (reference sequence). Trimming stripped 1 base from V and 0 bases from J, with 10 bases between. This CDR3 region has 16 residues. The CDR3 DNA sequence: TGTGCCACCAGCAGAGCTACAGGCTACTCTGGAAACACCATATATTTT. It codes for CATSRATGYSGNTIYF.

The chain couples TRBV2 to TRBJ1-2; D remains unclear. V was cut by 6 bases and J by 1 base, with 12 bases left in between. The CDR3 runs to 14 residues. Germline loops: CDR1 SNHLY, CDR2 FYNNEI. The CDR3 spells CASRDGRFNYGYTF. CDR3 nucleotide sequence: TGTGCCAGCAGGGACGGGAGATTTAACTATGGCTACACCTTC. The full variable domain, with the rest looked up from reference TRBV2 and TRBJ1-2, is EPEVTQTPSHQVTQMGQEVILRCVPISNHLYFYWYRQILGQKVEFLVSFYNNEISEKSEIFDDQFSVERPDGSNFTLKIRSTKLEDSAMYFCASRDGRFNYGYTFGSGTRLTVV.

V gene TRBV29-1 combines with J gene TRBJ2-1; TRBD2 agrees at 10 bases. The V and J ends lost 7 bases and 7 bases, in that order; junction bases with no gene match: 4. The CDR3 length is 12 residues. Germline-derived CDR1 and CDR2 are SQVTM and ANQGSEA. CDR3 in amino acids: CSAGTSANEQFF. In DNA, the CDR3 is TGCAGCGCCGGGACTAGCGCTAATGAGCAGTTCTTC.

This rearrangement joins TRBV18 to TRBJ2-7, with 13 bases fitting TRBD2. After removal of 3 bases from V and 5 bases from J, the junction contained 1 base not matched to a gene. Germline lookup yields CDR1 KGHSH and CDR2 LQKENI. There are 14 residues in the CDR3. Written as DNA, the CDR3 is TGTGCCAGCTCACCTGGGACTAGCGGGAACGAGCAGTACTTC. Translated: CASSPGTSGNEQYF.

This clone was counted once. The V call is TRBV7-3, the J call TRBJ1-6; D call uncertain. Germline assignment: CDR1 SGHTA and CDR2 FQGTGA. This CDR3 has 16 residues. V was trimmed by 5 bases and J by 0 bases, leaving 11 bases between them. CDR3 DNA: TGTGCCAGCAGCCTGCGAGGTAGCTCCTATAATTCACCCCTCCACTTT. Encoded protein: CASSLRGSSYNSPLHF. Together with reference TRBV7-3 and TRBJ1-6, the CDR3 gives the full variable domain: GAGVSQTPSNKVTEKGKYVELRCDPISGHTALYWYRQSLGQGPEFLIYFQGTGAADDSGLPNDRFFAVRPEGSVSTLKIQRTERGDSAVYLCASSLRGSSYNSPLHFGNGTRLTVT.

The CDR3 sequence is CASSPRTGYNSPLHF. In DNA form, the CDR3 reads TGTGCCAGCAGCCCAAGGACAGGTTATAATTCACCCCTCCACTTT. This chain joins TRBV7-9 and TRBJ1-6; 7 nucleotides agree with TRBD1. The CDR3 spans 15 residues. Germline V CDR1 and CDR2: SEHNR, FQNEAQ (reference sequence). Trimming cost V 5 bases and J 4 bases; bases outside gene matches: 5.

The rearrangement links TRBV4-3 to TRBJ2-7; D is undetermined. The CDR3 spans 13 residues. Trimming left V 1 base short and J 7 bases short, with 11 bases between. The germline CDR1 and CDR2 sequences are LGHNA and YSLEER. The CDR3 sequence: CASSQGGRREQYF. DNA for the CDR3: TGCGCCAGCAGCCAAGGTGGTAGACGAGAGCAGTACTTC.

The rearrangement links TRBV19 to TRBJ1-2, with D hard to call. Per the germline V gene, CDR1 is LNHDA and CDR2 is SQIVND (reference sequence). This CDR3 region has 12 residues. Trimming shortened V by 6 bases and J by 7 bases, and 12 bases separated the two germline ends. The CDR3 loop reads CASSITPSGYTF. Here the CDR3 DNA reads TGTGCCAGTAGCATCACCCCAAGTGGCTACACCTTC.

CDR3 residues: CASLIVRQGLSYEQYF. CDR3 in DNA: TGCGCCAGCTTAATTGTAAGACAGGGCCTCTCCTACGAGCAGTACTTC. The J gene is TRBJ2-7, the V gene TRBV23-1; 7 positions agree with TRBD1. TRBV23-1 is an ORF, and what it does is uncertain. V shed 8 bases, J shed 0 bases, and the junction held 13 bases outside the gene matches. The CDR3 totals 16 residues.

This rearrangement joins TRBV25-1 to TRBJ1-2; no clear D. Trimming stripped 2 bases from V and 8 bases from J, with 9 bases between. The V gene's germline CDR1 is MGHDK and CDR2 SYGVNS. The CDR3 is 12 residues long. CDR3 DNA: TGTGCCAGCAGTGAAGGAGGGTTGGGCTACACCTTC. This codes for CASSEGGLGYTF.

This clone was picked up one time. The same CDR3 can be traced to other DNA sequences in this sample. J is TRBJ2-1 and V is TRBV11-3, with D possibly TRBD2 on 6 matching bases. V was pared by 3 bases and J by 3 bases, with 6 bases between. CDR3 length: 13 residues. Germline CDR1 reads SGHNT; CDR2 reads YENEEA. As DNA, the CDR3 is TGTGCCAGCAGCTTGGAGGGCTACAATGAGCAGTTCTTC. It specifies CASSLEGYNEQFF.

V usage is TRBV19 and J usage is TRBJ1-1; D perhaps matches TRBD1 (5 bases). The CDR3 has 14 residues. Per germline, CDR1 LNHDA and CDR2 SQIVND (reference sequence). The germline V and J ends were trimmed by 5 bases and 5 bases, with 15 bases remaining between them. CDR3 loop: CASSSGTWATEAFF. The DNA of the CDR3 is TGTGCCAGTAGTTCCGGGACCTGGGCTACTGAAGCTTTCTTT.

V usage is TRBV11-2 and J usage is TRBJ1-6; D gene unclear. The ends were cut back, 5 bases at V and 4 bases at J, with 12 bases in the middle. Germline V lookup: CDR1 SGHAT, CDR2 FQNNGV. The CDR3 length is 15 residues. CDR3 loop: CASSASWDYNSPLHF. The CDR3, as DNA: TGTGCCAGCAGCGCCTCTTGGGATTATAATTCACCCCTCCACTTT. The complete variable domain, with remaining parts taken from reference TRBV11-2 and TRBJ1-6, reads EAGVAQSPRYKIIEKRQSVAFWCNPISGHATLYWYQQILGQGPKLLIQFQNNGVVDDSQLPKDRFSAERLKGVDSTLKIQPAKLEDSAVYLCASSASWDYNSPLHFGNGTRLTVT.

The chain links TRBV18 to TRBJ2-6; the D gene is possibly TRBD2 (6 bases). Germline V gene sequence: CDR1 KGHSH, CDR2 LQKENI. The CDR3 runs to 16 residues. Trimming took off 5 bases at V and 0 bases at J, with 11 bases between the two ends. The CDR3 sequence is CASSSAGPSGANVLTF. CDR3 coding DNA: TGTGCCAGCTCAAGCGCGGGGCCCTCTGGGGCCAACGTCCTGACTTTC.

This clone came up once. The chain combines TRBV7-3 with TRBJ2-1; TRBD2 aligns across 7 bases. Germline V gene data show CDR1 as SGHTA and CDR2 as FQGTGA. The CDR3 is 16 amino acids. J was trimmed by 4 bases and V by 5 bases; bases with no gene match: 11. CDR3 DNA: TGTGCCAGCAGCCTTGCGGCGGGAGCTCCGTACAATGAGCAGTTCTTC. As protein: CASSLAAGAPYNEQFF.

The genes are TRBV6-2 or TRBV6-3 and TRBJ1-2; D call uncertain. V lost 5 bases to trimming and J lost 5 bases, with 18 bases between them. The CDR3 length is 15 residues. Germline loops: CDR1 MNHEY, CDR2 SVGEGT. CDR3 loop: CASSLGEGRIYGYTF. For the CDR3, the DNA is TGTGCCAGCAGTCTCGGCGAAGGGAGAATATATGGCTACACCTTC.

The chain uses TRBV4-1 and TRBJ2-7; 11 bases align to TRBD2. The CDR3 contains 16 residues. The ends lost 4 bases at V and 3 bases at J; junction bases unmatched: 8. CDR1 and CDR2 from the germline V gene are MGHRA and YSYEKL. CDR3 loop: CASSLSLAGGSYEQYF. CDR3 in DNA: TGCGCCAGCAGCCTAAGCCTAGCGGGAGGTAGCTACGAGCAGTACTTC.

The chain employs TRBV7-3 and TRBJ2-6; no clear D gene. The CDR3 has 16 residues. The germline gives CDR1 SGHTA, CDR2 FQGTGA. V lost 5 bases, J lost 1 base, and 12 bases lay in between. The CDR3 region is CASSPHGLSGANVLTF. The CDR3 region has the DNA TGTGCCAGCAGCCCCCACGGCCTTTCTGGGGCCAACGTCCTGACTTTC.

This clone was observed once. Written as DNA, the CDR3 is TGCGCCAGCAGCCAAGGTAGGGCAGGGAGCTCCTACGAGCAGTACTTC. Translation gives CASSQGRAGSSYEQYF. The chain uses TRBV4-1 and TRBJ2-7, with D perhaps TRBD1 or TRBD2 (5 bases each). The germline gives CDR1 MGHRA, CDR2 YSYEKL. The CDR3 length is 16 residues. Trimming cost V 1 base and J 0 bases, with 13 bases left between them.

This clone occurred a few times. This chain uses TRBV6-5 with TRBJ1-5, with D uncertain. The CDR3 loop spans 15 amino acids. CDR1 and CDR2 from the germline V gene are MNHEY and SVGAGI. V was cut by 5 bases and J by 0 bases, with 11 bases left in between. This CDR3 reads CASSSDPYSNQPQHF. The CDR3 DNA sequence: TGTGCCAGCAGTAGCGACCCATATAGCAATCAGCCCCAGCATTTT.

The chain employs TRBV6-5 and TRBJ1-6; no firm D call. Trimming shortened V by 2 bases and J by 7 bases, and 6 bases separated the two germline ends. The CDR3 spans 13 residues. Germline CDR1 MNHEY, CDR2 SVGAGI. As DNA, the CDR3 is TGTGCCAGCAGTTACGAAGGGAATTCACCCCTCCACTTT. Its protein product is CASSYEGNSPLHF.

This clone was recorded once. Other DNA sequences of this sample code for an identical CDR3. V usage is TRBV5-1 and J usage is TRBJ2-7; the D gene is possibly TRBD2 (6 bases). V was clipped by 0 bases and J by 3 bases, with 10 bases between them. The CDR3 covers 14 residues. Per the germline V gene, CDR1 is SGHRS and CDR2 is YFSETQ. For the CDR3, the DNA is TGCGCCAGCAGCTTGGGTGGGGGGAGCTACGAGCAGTACTTC. Its protein is CASSLGGGSYEQYF.

The chain recombines TRBV4-1 with TRBJ1-1, with D perhaps TRBD1 (5 bases). The CDR3 extends over 15 amino acids. V was clipped by 4 bases and J by 3 bases, with 15 bases between them. Germline V gives CDR1 MGHRA, CDR2 YSYEKL. CDR3 nucleotide sequence: TGCGCCAGCAGCCTCGGGGGAGAGGAGGACACTGAAGCTTTCTTT. This translates into CASSLGGEEDTEAFF.

The sample holds one count of this clone. V is TRBV27 and J is TRBJ1-6; no reliable D call. V was pared by 3 bases and J by 7 bases, with 7 bases between. This CDR3 comprises 13 residues. Germline V CDR1 and CDR2: MNHEY, SMNVEV (reference sequence). In DNA form, the CDR3 reads TGTGCCAGCAGTTTTACCCTGAATTCACCCCTCCACTTT. Its protein product is CASSFTLNSPLHF.